These 5 T cell receptor beta chains originate from one sample sequenced in a study of T cell responses to AZD1222 COVID-19 vaccine. The data were produced by immunoSEQ multiplex PCR, yet TCRdb's version contains in-frame clones alone and is incomplete. The sample has 180,000 or so clones; 85% to 95% are singletons. The sequences come from peripheral blood, collected on day 0 of AZD1222 vaccination. Receptor source: an adult in good health.

This chain links TRBV4-2 with TRBJ2-1; 10 positions agree with TRBD2. Looked up from germline, CDR1 is LGHNA and CDR2 is YNFKEQ. The CDR3 consists of 18 residues. Trimming at V came to 1 base and at J to 5 bases, leaving 11 bases not matched to a gene. DNA for the CDR3: TGTGCCAGCAGCCAAGTTCCCCCCCGGACTAGCGGAAACAATGAGCAGTTCTTC. It encodes CASSQVPPRTSGNNEQFF.

The chain links TRBV28 to TRBJ2-1; the D is unclear. CDR3 length equals 12 residues. Germline assignment: CDR1 MDHEN and CDR2 SYDVKM. V shed 10 bases and J shed 4 bases, with 11 bases lying between them. Written as DNA, the CDR3 is TGTGCCACCCTACTCCGGTACAATGAGCAGTTCTTC. This codes for CATLLRYNEQFF.

This clone was counted once. The genes are TRBV10-1 and TRBJ1-6; D may be TRBD1 (6 bases). V was pared by 5 bases and J by 10 bases, with 12 bases between. Germline V CDR1 and CDR2: WNHNN, SYGVQD (reference sequence). The CDR3 extends over 13 amino acids. CDR3 nucleotide sequence: TGCGCCAGCAGTTTAACAGGGTGGTCACCCCTCCACTTT. This codes for CASSLTGWSPLHF.

The rearrangement uses TRBV20-1 and TRBJ1-2; D not resolved. There are 13 residues in the CDR3. CDR1 DFQATT and CDR2 SNEGSKA come from the germline V gene (reference sequence). Trimming left V 3 bases short and J 0 bases short, with 8 bases between. This CDR3 is CSASSTTNYGYTF. The CDR3, as DNA: TGCAGTGCTAGTTCCACAACTAACTATGGCTACACCTTC.

The chain has TRBV6-1 and TRBJ1-1, with D maybe TRBD1 (5 bases). Trimming took off 3 bases at V and 4 bases at J, with 12 bases between the two ends. Germline values: CDR1 MNHNS, CDR2 SASEGT. This CDR3 contains 14 residues. CDR3 DNA sequence: TGTGCCAGCAGTGACGTTGGGGCTGGCACTGAAGCTTTCTTT. It is translated as CASSDVGAGTEAFF.